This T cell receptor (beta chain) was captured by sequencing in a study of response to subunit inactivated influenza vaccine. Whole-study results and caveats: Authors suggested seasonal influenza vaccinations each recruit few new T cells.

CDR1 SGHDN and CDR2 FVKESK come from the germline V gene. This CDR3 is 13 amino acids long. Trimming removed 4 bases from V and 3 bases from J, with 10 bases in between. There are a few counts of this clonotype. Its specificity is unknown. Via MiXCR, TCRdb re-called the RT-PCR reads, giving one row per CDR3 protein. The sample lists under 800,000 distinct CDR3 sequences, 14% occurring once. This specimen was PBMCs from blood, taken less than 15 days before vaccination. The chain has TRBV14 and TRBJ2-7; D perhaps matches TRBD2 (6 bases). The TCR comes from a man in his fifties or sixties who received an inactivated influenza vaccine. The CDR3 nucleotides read TGTGCCAGCAGCCGCGGGATCTACTACGAGCAGTACTTC. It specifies CASSRGIYYEQYF.